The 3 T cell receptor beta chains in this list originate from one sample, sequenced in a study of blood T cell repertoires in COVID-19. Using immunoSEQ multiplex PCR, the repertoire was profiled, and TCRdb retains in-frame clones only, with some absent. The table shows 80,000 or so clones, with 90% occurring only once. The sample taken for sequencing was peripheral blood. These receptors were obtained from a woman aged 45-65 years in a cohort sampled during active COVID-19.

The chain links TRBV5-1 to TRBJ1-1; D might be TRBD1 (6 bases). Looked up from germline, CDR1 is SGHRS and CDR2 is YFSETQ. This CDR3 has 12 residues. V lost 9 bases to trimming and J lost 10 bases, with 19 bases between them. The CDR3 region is CATSGGSESAFF. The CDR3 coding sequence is TGCGCCACTTCGGGGGGCAGCGAATCAGCTTTCTTT.

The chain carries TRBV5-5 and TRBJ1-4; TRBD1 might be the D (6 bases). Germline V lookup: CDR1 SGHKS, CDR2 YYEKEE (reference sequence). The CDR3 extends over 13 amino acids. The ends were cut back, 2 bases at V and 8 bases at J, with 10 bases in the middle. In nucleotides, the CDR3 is TGTGCCAGCAGCTTCCCGGACAGCGAAAAACTGTTTTTT. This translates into CASSFPDSEKLFF.

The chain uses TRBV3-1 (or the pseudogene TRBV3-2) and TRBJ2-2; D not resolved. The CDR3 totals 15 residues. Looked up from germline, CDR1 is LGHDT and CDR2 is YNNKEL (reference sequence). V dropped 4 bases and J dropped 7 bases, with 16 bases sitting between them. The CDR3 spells CASSPPGLSGGELFF. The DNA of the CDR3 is TGTGCCAGCAGCCCCCCGGGTCTATCTGGCGGGGAGCTGTTTTTT.